The T cell receptor beta chain under discussion was sequenced for a study of T cells after yellow fever vaccination. Study-wide context: Preparation of the low-cell-number fractions used SMART-Seq v4 Ultra Low Input.

Study findings and constraints: A weaker secondary response peaked on day 5, the primary on day 15. Repertoires sorted by FACS could include abundant clonotypes that are contaminants from the bulk population.

TCRdb reanalysed the 5' RACE reads using MiXCR and keeps one entry per CDR3 protein. The sample lists nearly 550,000 distinct CDR3 sequences, roughly 21% seen once, with roughly 13% in the top ten. Germline CDR1 is LGHNA and CDR2 is YSLEER. V was clipped by 6 bases and J by 6 bases; unmatched bases: 10. The CDR3 is 15 residues long. This clonotype was picked up many times. Antigen specificity is unknown. The receptor's source is a man between 25 and 39 years old who received the YFV17D yellow fever vaccine. The J gene is TRBJ2-2, the V gene TRBV4-3; the match to TRBD2 covers 7 bases. Sequenced material: PBMCs, taken 15 days after the yellow fever booster vaccination. This CDR3 reads CASSRLASSAGELFF. CDR3 DNA: TGCGCCAGCAGTCGACTAGCCTCTTCGGCCGGGGAGCTGTTTTTT.